A selection of T cell receptor beta chains follows, all from one sample in a study of cytomegalovirus exposure and HLA in healthy donors. Using immunoSEQ multiplex PCR, the repertoire was profiled, and TCRdb retains in-frame clones only, with some absent. The data show 130,000 or so clones, and the top ten clones hold about 1.5%. The specimen was PBMCs. The receptors shown here come from a woman aged 40 to 50 in good health and CMV-seropositive. Each CDR3 is given with its conserved first and last residue. The D gene is left open where the match is weak.

V	J	D	length	CDR3	DNA
TRBV6-1	TRBJ1-4	.	12	CASGRVNEKLFF	TGTGCCAGCGGTCGGGTCAATGAAAAACTGTTTTTT
TRBV4-3	TRBJ2-3	.	14	CASSQELSTDTQYF	TGCGCCAGCAGCCAAGAACTATCCACAGATACGCAGTATTTT
TRBV2	TRBJ2-5	.	12	CASSGFGETQYF	TGTGCCAGCAGTGGGTTTGGCGAGACCCAGTACTTC
TRBV30	TRBJ2-3	.	15	CAWREPGTSTDTQYF	TGTGCCTGGAGGGAGCCCGGGACTAGCACAGATACGCAGTATTTT
TRBV5-8	TRBJ2-2	.	15	CASTPRTTNTGELFF	TGTGCCAGCACCCCCCGGACAACGAACACCGGGGAGCTGTTTTTT
TRBV19	TRBJ2-5	.	14	CASSTSSTGETQYF	TGTGCCAGTAGCACGTCTTCTACTGGAGAGACCCAGTACTTC
TRBV5-4	TRBJ2-1	TRBD2	16	CASSLEPLAGEDPKFF	TGTGCCAGCAGCTTGGAACCGCTAGCGGGGGAGGACCCAAAGTTCTTC
TRBV18	TRBJ2-7	TRBD1	17	CASSPPGQGVSSYEQYF	TGTGCCAGCTCACCTCCGGGACAGGGAGTGAGCTCCTACGAGCAGTACTTC
TRBV6-5	TRBJ1-3	.	15	CASSYSITPGNTIYF	TGTGCCAGCAGTTACTCGATCACACCTGGAAACACCATATATTTT
TRBV30	TRBJ2-5	TRBD2	15	CAWSGASGSLETQYF	TGTGCCTGGAGTGGGGCTAGCGGGAGTTTAGAGACCCAGTACTTC
TRBV29-1	TRBJ2-1	.	11	CSVEEPGRQFF	TGCAGCGTTGAAGAACCTGGGCGGCAGTTCTTC
TRBV5-4	TRBJ2-5	TRBD2	16	CASSLALAGVQETQYF	TGCGCCAGCAGTTTAGCACTAGCGGGAGTTCAAGAGACCCAGTACTTC
TRBV19	TRBJ1-5	TRBD1	15	CASSGGQGSNQPQHF	TGTGCCAGTAGTGGGGGACAGGGAAGCAATCAGCCCCAGCATTTT
TRBV7-8	TRBJ2-1	TRBD2	18	CASSLARLAGGSYNEQFF	TGTGCCAGCAGCTTAGCGAGGCTAGCGGGAGGGTCCTACAATGAGCAGTTCTTC
TRBV18	TRBJ2-7	TRBD2	17	CASSTGTSGRSNYEQYF	TGTGCCAGCTCAACCGGGACTAGCGGGAGATCGAACTACGAGCAGTACTTC
TRBV27	TRBJ2-7	TRBD2	14	CASGSGRPAYEQYF	TGTGCCAGCGGTAGCGGGAGGCCAGCCTACGAGCAGTACTTC